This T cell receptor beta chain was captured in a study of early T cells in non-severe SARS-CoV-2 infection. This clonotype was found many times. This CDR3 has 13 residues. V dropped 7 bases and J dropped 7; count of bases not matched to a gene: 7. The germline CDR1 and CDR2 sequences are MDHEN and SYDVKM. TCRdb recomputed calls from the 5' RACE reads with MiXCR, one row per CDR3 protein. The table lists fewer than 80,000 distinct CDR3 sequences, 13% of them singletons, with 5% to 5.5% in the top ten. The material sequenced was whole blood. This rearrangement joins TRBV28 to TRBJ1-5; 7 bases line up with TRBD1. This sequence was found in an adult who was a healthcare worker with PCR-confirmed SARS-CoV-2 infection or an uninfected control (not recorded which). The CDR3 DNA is TGTGCCAGCACCGACAGGGCGCGCCAGCCCCAGCATTTT. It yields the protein CASTDRARQPQHF.